The text below deals with one T cell receptor (beta chain). Its antigen is as yet unknown. This clone may be a read error of a much larger clone one base away. The sample belongs to a study of regulatory T cells in long-lasting Graves disease. General study results and limits: With a small sample size, accuracy may have been reduced.

V shed 2 bases and J shed 1 base, with 6 bases lying between them. The CDR3 covers 14 residues. Germline CDR1 MGHDK, CDR2 SYGVNS. Time point indicated: newly diagnosed GD, antithyroid drugs for less than 3 months. TCR sequences were obtained from RNA taken from PBMCs. Patients came from an endocrinology department in Xi'an, China. Around 9.9 milliliters of peripheral blood went into EDTA tubes. Arm-PCR of CDR3 regions and iRepertoire HTBI primers were used to build TCR beta libraries. A single record per CDR3 protein comes from TCRdb applying MiXCR to the multiplex PCR reads. This table holds around 480,000 distinct CDR3 sequences, 15% to 20% found once. This sample was also put to use in a study of T cells in Graves' hyperthyroidism and ophthalmopathy.

The V call is TRBV25-1, the J call TRBJ1-5; D might be TRBD1 (6 bases). The source is a middle-aged woman with Graves disease. Sequenced material: peripheral blood mononuclear cells (PBMCs), taken at new diagnosis, from a patient treated with antithyroid drugs. CDR3 DNA: TGTGCCAGCAGTGAAACAGGGAGCAATCAGCCCCAGCATTTT. Its translation is CASSETGSNQPQHF.